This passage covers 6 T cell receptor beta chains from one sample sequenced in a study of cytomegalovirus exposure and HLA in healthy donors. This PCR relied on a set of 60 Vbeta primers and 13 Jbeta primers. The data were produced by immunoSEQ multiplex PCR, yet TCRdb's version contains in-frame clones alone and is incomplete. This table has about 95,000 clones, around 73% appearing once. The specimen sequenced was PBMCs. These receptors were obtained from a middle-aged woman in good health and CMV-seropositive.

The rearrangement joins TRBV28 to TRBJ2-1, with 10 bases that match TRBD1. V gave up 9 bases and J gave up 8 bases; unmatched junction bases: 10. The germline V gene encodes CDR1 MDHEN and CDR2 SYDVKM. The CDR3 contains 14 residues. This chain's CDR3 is CASFGTGDRDEQFF. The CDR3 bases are TGTGCCAGTTTCGGGACAGGGGATAGGGATGAGCAGTTCTTC. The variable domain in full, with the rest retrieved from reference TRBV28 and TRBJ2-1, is DVKVTQSSRYLVKRTGEKVFLECVQDMDHENMFWYRQDPGLGLRLIYFSYDVKMKEKGDIPEGYSVSREKKERFSLILESASTNQTSMYLCASFGTGDRDEQFFGPGTRLTVL.

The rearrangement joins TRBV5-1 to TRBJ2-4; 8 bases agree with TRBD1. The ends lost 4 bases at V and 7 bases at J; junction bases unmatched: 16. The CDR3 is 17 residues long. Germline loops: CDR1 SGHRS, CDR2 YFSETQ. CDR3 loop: CASSAGRTGRFFNIQYF. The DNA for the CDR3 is TGCGCCAGCAGCGCTGGGCGGACAGGGAGGTTTTTTAACATTCAGTACTTC.

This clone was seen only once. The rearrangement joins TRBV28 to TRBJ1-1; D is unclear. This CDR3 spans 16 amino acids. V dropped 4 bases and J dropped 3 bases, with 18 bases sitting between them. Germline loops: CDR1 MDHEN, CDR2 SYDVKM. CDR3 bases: TGTGCCAGCAGTTCCGCGGCGGTTTGGTGGGACACTGAAGCTTTCTTT. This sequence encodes CASSSAAVWWDTEAFF.

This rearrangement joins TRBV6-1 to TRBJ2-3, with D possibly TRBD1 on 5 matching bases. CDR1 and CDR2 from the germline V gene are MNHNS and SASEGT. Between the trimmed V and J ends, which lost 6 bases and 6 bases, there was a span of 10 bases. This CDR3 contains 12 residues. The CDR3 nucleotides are TGTGCCAGCAGCGCAGCAGGGGATACGCAGTATTTT. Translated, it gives CASSAAGDTQYF.

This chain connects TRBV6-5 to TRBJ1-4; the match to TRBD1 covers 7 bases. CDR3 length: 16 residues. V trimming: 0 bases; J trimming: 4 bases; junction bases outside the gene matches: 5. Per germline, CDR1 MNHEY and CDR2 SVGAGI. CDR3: CASSYSMAGGNEKLFF. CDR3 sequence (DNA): TGTGCCAGCAGTTACTCGATGGCAGGGGGTAATGAAAAACTGTTTTTT.

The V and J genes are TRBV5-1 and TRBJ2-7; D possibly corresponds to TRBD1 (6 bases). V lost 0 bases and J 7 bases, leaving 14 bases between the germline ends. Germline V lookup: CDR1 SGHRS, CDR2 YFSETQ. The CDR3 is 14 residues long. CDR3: CASSLGQAPGEQYF. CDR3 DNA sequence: TGCGCCAGCAGCTTGGGACAGGCCCCGGGGGAGCAGTACTTC.